Sequencing of this T cell receptor (beta chain) was carried out in a study of shared clonotypes between healthy human individuals (dated by TCRdb to 2020 to 2021). Describing the broader study: The cohort comprised two women and three men aged 18 to 49 years. For each donor, CD4 naive and CD4 memory were each given three plates, CD8 naive was given two plates, and CD8 memory was given one plate. To estimate repertoire size and how much clonotypes are shared between individuals, the study performed deep sequencing of blood TCR repertoires from five healthy adults. Libraries were prepared and TCR repertoires were sequenced by different laboratories using diverse techniques, in order to increase sequencing depth and limit assay-specific biases. Each donor's leukapheresis produced roughly between roughly 0.85 and 9.5 billion PBMCs. Study-wide conclusions, independent of this receptor: Pairwise subsampling led to the expectation that sequencing depth would affect the degree of clonotype sharing among donors. Sampling was restricted to blood, and TCR repertoires in tissue are likely to differ from TCR repertoires in blood. Estimated clonotype richness was generally larger for naive than for memory subsets. The small number of donors limited the genetic and exposure-history diversity represented. Compared with non-shared clonotypes, the clonotypes found in all four sorted-subset donors had higher generation probabilities. Rarefaction of sorted-subset datasets indicated incomplete sequencing despite the large sequencing depth. About 5% of naive CD4, approximately 3.7% of naive CD8, about 2.1% of memory CD4, and 0.4% of memory CD8 clonotypes were shared across a few donors.

Using the deep immunoSEQ assay, multiplex PCR amplified TCR CDR3 regions from genomic DNA. For each cell subset, the extracted genomic DNA was distributed evenly across all wells of several immunoSEQ 96-well plates, and each plate served as one replicate. For sorted subsets, around 200 ng genomic DNA, equal to some 30,000 T cell genomes, was loaded into each replicate PCR. The purified libraries were quantified using a Qubit 3.0 fluorometer, sized with a Bioanalyzer 2100, and then quantified again using the KAPA Library Quantification kit. Every immunoSEQ 96-well plate was sequenced on a separate single-read 150-cycle Illumina NextSeq 550 flow cell. On the authors' methods: Because the immunoSEQ output included only junctional sequences and no quality scores, the filtering could not be the same as the filtering used for full-length reads. To assign V/J genes and CDR3, sequences were annotated against IMGT germline references using PyIR, a Python wrapper for IgBLAST v1.9. Reads with weak V/J assignments (E-value above 1e-6), missing CDR3, stop codons, out-of-frame junctions, or ambiguous translated residues were removed. A V3J clonotype was defined by an identical inferred V gene, J gene, and CDR3 amino acid sequence. To compute the percentage overlap between repertoires, the number of shared unique clonotypes was divided by the size of the smaller repertoire. Richness of each repertoire was evaluated using RTK rarefaction, the Chao1 estimator, and Recon v2.1 estimates of unobserved clonotypes. For all TCRbeta clonotypes obtained by the gDNA method from a handful of donors, generation probabilities were computed with OLGA. TCRdb took over this immuneACCESS table, retaining in-frame rearrangements with V and J assigned. Such tables are incomplete; in checked studies, under half of the missing clones stem from an unresolved V gene, and the remainder is unexplained. V, J and clone size are those of that table, while D and trimming were read from the DNA. Here the sample has some 2 million clones; approximately 94% occur a single time. The top ten clonotypes cover 0.9% to 1.5% of the sample.

Via the germline V gene (reference sequence), CDR1 is LNHDA and CDR2 SQIVND. Taken from cysteine to phenylalanine, the CDR3 has 15 residues. Only the CDR3 region is kept as DNA, spanning 45 bases read in frame from base 1. Between the V and J ends, shortened by 3 bases and 0 bases respectively, the junction contains 12 bases. With respect to this clone: There is no known antigen for this receptor. Qualities for individual bases were not recorded, and no much larger clone is one base off.

CD8 naive samples were CD45RO-negative cells positively selected for CCR7, giving a CD45RA+CCR7+ population that excluded TemRA cells. The donors were healthy, HIV-negative adults with no recently reported acute infections or vaccinations. Every donor was a Caucasian adult residing in Nashville, Tennessee, USA. After blood collection by leukapheresis, PBMCs were isolated using Ficoll-Histopaque density gradient centrifugation and then cryopreserved in the vapor phase of liquid nitrogen. Analytical flow cytometry was used to check the purity and quantity of every magnetically sorted T cell population. Genomic DNA was isolated from each sorted fraction and quantified by UV absorbance on a Nanodrop 2000c.

The sequenced sample was naive CD8+ T cells sorted from blood. The sample's cell subset or site, from its label and the paper: CD45RA+CCR7+. This sequence was found in a man younger than 30 in good health. The chain uses TRBV19 and TRBJ2-7; the D gene could be either TRBD1 or TRBD2, each agreeing at 5 bases. Here the CDR3 is given as CASSIGTEYSYEQYF. In nucleotide form, the sequence is TGTGCCAGTAGTATCGGGACCGAGTACTCCTACGAGCAGTACTTC.